This T cell receptor (beta chain) was captured in a study of shared clonotypes between healthy human individuals (dated by TCRdb to the early 2020s). About the investigation overall: The cohort comprised two women and a few men aged 18 to 49 years. Different laboratories and diverse techniques were used to prepare libraries and sequence TCR repertoires, to increase sequencing depth and limit assay-specific biases. The study deeply sequenced blood TCR repertoires of about 5 healthy adults to estimate repertoire size and the extent of clonotype sharing between individuals. Between about 0.85 and 9.5 billion PBMCs per donor were obtained by leukapheresis.

Using the deep immunoSEQ assay, multiplex PCR amplified TCR CDR3 regions from genomic DNA. For each cell subset, the extracted genomic DNA was distributed evenly across all wells of several immunoSEQ 96-well plates, and each plate served as one replicate. For unsorted PBMC, roughly 270 ng genomic DNA, equal to roughly 33,000 T cell genomes, was loaded into each replicate PCR. Ten immunoSEQ deep assay plates were used to sequence the unsorted PBMC genomic DNA. The purified libraries were quantified using a Qubit 3.0 fluorometer, sized with a Bioanalyzer 2100, and then quantified again using the KAPA Library Quantification kit. Each immunoSEQ 96-well plate was sequenced on its own single-read 150-cycle Illumina NextSeq 550 flow cell. The source study handled its data this way. The immunoSEQ output contained only junctional sequences without quality scores, so filtering could not match that applied to full-length reads. Sequences were annotated with PyIR, a Python wrapper for IgBLAST v1.9, using IMGT germline references to assign V/J genes and CDR3. Any read was removed if the V/J assignment was weak (E-value above 1e-6), the CDR3 was missing, or the read contained stop codons, out-of-frame junctions, or ambiguous translated residues. V3J clonotypes were defined by identical inferred V gene, J gene, and CDR3 amino acid sequence. To compute the percentage overlap between repertoires, the number of shared unique clonotypes was divided by the size of the smaller repertoire. Repertoire richness was assessed with RTK rarefaction, the Chao1 estimator, and Recon v2.1 estimates of unobserved clonotypes. TCRdb stores this immuneACCESS table with in-frame sequences only. Part of the clones is absent; in the studies checked, under half of the shortfall reflects unresolved V genes, and no reason is known for the rest. V and J calls plus clone size are reproduced from that table; the DNA served to infer D and trimming. Across this sample there are about 560,000 clones, with roughly 79% seen only once. The top ten constitute around 12% of the sample.

Looking up the germline V gene yields CDR1 SGHDN and CDR2 FVKESK. The CDR3 has 15 amino acids, counting the end cysteine and phenylalanine. Kept here is only the CDR3 DNA, which spans 45 bases and is read in frame from base 1. Ends trimmed: V by 3 bases, J by 7 bases; bases unmatched to a gene: 7. What the research found in general, with its limitations: Sampling was limited to blood, and TCR repertoires in tissue likely differ from TCR repertoires in blood. The small number of donors limited the genetic and exposure-history diversity represented. Pairwise subsampling led to the expectation that sequencing depth would affect the degree of clonotype sharing among donors.

This clone has just one count. No antigen is known for it. Per-base quality was not reported, and no clone a single base away is much larger than it. The donors were healthy, HIV-negative adults who had no recently reported acute infections or vaccinations. Every donor was a Caucasian adult residing in Nashville, Tennessee, USA. For unsorted samples, approximately 89 million PBMCs were counted, and genomic DNA was extracted using the QIAamp DNA Blood Mini kit. Blood was obtained by leukapheresis, after which PBMCs were separated by Ficoll-Histopaque density gradient centrifugation and cryopreserved in liquid nitrogen vapor phase.

The sequence was obtained from a woman aged 40 to 50 in good health. Some clones in this sample may be carry-over from other donors' samples. Sequencing was performed on PBMCs. The receptor chain draws on TRBV14 and TRBJ2-1; TRBD1 lines up with 9 middle nucleotides. The sequence in DNA is TGTGCCAGCAGCCAGTACGGGACAGGGAGGAATGAGCAGTTCTTC. Translated, it reads CASSQYGTGRNEQFF.